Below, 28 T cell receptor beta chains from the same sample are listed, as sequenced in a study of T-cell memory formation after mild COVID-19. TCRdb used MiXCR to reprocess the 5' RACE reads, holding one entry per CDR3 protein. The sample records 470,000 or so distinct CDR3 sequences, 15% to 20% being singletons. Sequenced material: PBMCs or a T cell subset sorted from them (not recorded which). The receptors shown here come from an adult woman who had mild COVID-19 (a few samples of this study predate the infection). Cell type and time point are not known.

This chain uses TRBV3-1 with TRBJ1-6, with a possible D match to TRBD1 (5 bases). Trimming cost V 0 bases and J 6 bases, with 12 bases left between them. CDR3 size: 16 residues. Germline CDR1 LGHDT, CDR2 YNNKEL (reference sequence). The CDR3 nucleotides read TGTGCCAGCAGCCAAGACAGGGCTTTCCGTAATTCACCCCTCCACTTT. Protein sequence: CASSQDRAFRNSPLHF.

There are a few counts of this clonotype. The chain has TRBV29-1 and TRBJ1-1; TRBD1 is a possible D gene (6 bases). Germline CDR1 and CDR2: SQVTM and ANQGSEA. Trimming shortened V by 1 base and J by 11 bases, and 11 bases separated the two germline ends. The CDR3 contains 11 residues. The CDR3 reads CSVEGGHVAFF. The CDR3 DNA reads TGCAGCGTTGAAGGGGGACATGTGGCTTTCTTT.

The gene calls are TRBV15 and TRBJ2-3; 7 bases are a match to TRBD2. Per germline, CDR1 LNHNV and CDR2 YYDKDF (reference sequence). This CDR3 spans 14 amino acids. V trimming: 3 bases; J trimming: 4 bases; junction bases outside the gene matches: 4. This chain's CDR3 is CATSRGGSADTQYF. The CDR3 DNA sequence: TGTGCCACCAGCAGGGGGGGGAGTGCAGATACGCAGTATTTT.

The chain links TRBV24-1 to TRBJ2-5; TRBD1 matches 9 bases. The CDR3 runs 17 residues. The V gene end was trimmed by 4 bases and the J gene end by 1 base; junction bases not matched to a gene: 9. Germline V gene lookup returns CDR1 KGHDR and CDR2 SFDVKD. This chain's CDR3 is CATSDGTGTGIQETQYF. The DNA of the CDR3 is TGTGCCACCAGTGACGGGACCGGGACAGGGATCCAAGAGACCCAGTACTTC.

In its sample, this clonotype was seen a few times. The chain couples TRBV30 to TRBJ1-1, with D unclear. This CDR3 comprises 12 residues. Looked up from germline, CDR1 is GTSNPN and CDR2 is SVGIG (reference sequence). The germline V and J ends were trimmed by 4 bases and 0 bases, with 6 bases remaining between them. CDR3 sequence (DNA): TGTGCCTGGATCAGGCTGAACACTGAAGCTTTCTTT. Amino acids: CAWIRLNTEAFF.

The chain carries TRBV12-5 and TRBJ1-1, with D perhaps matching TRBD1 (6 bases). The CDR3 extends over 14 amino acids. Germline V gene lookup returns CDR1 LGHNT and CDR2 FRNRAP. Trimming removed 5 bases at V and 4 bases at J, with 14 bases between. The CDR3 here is CASGPSGGATEAFF. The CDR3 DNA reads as TGTGCTAGTGGTCCCTCTGGGGGGGCCACTGAAGCTTTCTTT. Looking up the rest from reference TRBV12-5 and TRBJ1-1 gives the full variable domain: DARVTQTPRHKVTEMGQEVTMRCQPILGHNTVFWYRQTMMQGLELLAYFRNRAPLDDSGMPKDRFSAEMPDATLATLKIQPSEPRDSAVYFCASGPSGGATEAFFGQGTRLTVV.

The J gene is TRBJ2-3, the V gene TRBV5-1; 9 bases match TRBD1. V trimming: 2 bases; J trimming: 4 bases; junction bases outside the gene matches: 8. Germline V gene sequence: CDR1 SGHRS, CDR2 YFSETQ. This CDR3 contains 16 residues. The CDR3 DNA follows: TGCGCCAGCAGCTTTCCGGGACAGGGCGGCGCAGATACGCAGTATTTT. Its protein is CASSFPGQGGADTQYF.

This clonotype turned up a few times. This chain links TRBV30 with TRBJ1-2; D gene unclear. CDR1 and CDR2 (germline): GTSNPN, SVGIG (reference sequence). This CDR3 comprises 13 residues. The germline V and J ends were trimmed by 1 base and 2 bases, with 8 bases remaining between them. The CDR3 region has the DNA TGTGCCTGGAGTGGGACGCCCAACTATGGCTACACCTTC. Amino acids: CAWSGTPNYGYTF.

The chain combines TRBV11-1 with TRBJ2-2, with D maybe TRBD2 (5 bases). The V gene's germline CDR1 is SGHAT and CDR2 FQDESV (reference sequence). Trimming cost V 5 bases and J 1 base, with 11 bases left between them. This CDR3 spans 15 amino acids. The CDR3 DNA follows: TGTGCCAGCAGCCGCCTTGGAGGGAACACCGGGGAGCTGTTTTTT. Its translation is CASSRLGGNTGELFF.

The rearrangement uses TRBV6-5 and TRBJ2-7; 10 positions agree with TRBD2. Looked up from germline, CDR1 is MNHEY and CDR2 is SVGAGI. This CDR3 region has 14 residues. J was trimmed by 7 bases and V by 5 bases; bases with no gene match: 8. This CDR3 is CASSKREGLKEQYF. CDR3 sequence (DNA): TGTGCCAGCAGTAAGCGGGAGGGCCTGAAGGAGCAGTACTTC.

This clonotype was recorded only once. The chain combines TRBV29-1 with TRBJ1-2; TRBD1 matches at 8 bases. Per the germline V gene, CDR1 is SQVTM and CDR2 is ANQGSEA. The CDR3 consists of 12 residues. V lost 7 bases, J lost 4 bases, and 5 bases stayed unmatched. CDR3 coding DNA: TGCAGCGATGCCCAGGGGGCCTATGGCTACACCTTC. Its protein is CSDAQGAYGYTF.

CDR3 region: CATSVTGTGPQHF. The CDR3 DNA reads TGTGCCACCAGTGTAACCGGGACAGGGCCCCAGCATTTT. This chain links TRBV24-1 with TRBJ1-5, with TRBD1 matching 8 bases. Germline values: CDR1 KGHDR, CDR2 SFDVKD. The CDR3 length is 13 residues. V lost 5 bases, J lost 9 bases, and 5 bases stayed unmatched.

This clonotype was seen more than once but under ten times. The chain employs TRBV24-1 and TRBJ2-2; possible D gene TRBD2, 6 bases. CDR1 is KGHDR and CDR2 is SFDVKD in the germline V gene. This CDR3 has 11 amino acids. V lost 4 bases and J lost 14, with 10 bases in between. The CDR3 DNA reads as TGTGCCACCAGTGACCTGGCGGGACTGTTTTTT. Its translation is CATSDLAGLFF.

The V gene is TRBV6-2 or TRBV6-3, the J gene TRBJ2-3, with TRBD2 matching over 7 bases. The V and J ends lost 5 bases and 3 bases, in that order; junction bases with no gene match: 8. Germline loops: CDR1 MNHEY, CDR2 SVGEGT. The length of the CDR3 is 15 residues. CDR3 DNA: TGTGCCAGCAGTGTGGCGGGGGATCTTACAGATACGCAGTATTTT. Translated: CASSVAGDLTDTQYF.

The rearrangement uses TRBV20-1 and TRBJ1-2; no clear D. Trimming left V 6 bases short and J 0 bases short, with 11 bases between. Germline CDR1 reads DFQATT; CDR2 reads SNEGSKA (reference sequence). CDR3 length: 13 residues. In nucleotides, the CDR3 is TGCAGTGCCAGGAATCCTTCTAACTATGGCTACACCTTC. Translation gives CSARNPSNYGYTF.

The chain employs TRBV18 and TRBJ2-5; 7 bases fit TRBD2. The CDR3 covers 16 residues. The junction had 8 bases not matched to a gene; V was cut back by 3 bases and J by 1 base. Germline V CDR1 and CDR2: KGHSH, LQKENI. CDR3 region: CASSPDGAGAQETQYF. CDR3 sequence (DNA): TGTGCCAGCTCACCCGACGGTGCGGGAGCCCAAGAGACCCAGTACTTC.

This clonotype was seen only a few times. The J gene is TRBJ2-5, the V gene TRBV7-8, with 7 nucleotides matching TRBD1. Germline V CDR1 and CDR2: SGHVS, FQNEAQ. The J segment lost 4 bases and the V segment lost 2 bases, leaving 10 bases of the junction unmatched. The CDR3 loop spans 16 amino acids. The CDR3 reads CASSLSGTAARETQYF. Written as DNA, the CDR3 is TGTGCCAGCAGCTTATCCGGGACAGCTGCCCGAGAGACCCAGTACTTC.

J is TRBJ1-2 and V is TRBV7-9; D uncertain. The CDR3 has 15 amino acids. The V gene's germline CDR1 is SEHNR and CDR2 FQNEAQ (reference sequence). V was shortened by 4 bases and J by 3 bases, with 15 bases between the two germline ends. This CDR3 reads CASSSGFHTDYGYTF. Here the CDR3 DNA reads TGTGCCAGCAGCTCCGGGTTCCACACCGACTATGGCTACACCTTC.

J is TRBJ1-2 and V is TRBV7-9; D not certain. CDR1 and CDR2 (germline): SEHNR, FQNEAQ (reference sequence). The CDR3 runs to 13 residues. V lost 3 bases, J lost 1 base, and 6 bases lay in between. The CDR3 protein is CASSFTSNYGYTF. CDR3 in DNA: TGTGCCAGCAGCTTCACAAGTAACTATGGCTACACCTTC.

For the CDR3, the DNA is TGTGCCAGCAGCGTGTGGGGACTACCGAACACCGGGGAGCTGTTTTTT. Translated, it gives CASSVWGLPNTGELFF. The chain links TRBV11-1 to TRBJ2-2, with TRBD2 matching 7 bases. The CDR3 is 16 residues long. V shed 5 bases and J 0 bases; nucleotides not matched to a gene: 6. Germline V gene data show CDR1 as SGHAT and CDR2 as FQDESV (reference sequence).

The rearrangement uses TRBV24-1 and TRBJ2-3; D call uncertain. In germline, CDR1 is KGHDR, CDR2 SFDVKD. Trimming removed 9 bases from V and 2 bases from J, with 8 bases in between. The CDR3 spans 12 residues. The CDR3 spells CATQKSTDTQYF. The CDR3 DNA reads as TGTGCCACCCAAAAATCCACAGATACGCAGTATTTT.

Here the CDR3 DNA reads TGTGCCAGCAGCCACCCCCCCGGGCGCGACTACAATGAGCAGTTCTTC. This encodes CASSHPPGRDYNEQFF. The V call is TRBV4-2, the J call TRBJ2-1; the D is unclear. Germline CDR1 LGHNA, CDR2 YNFKEQ. The CDR3 is 16 residues long. V was clipped by 3 bases and J by 3 bases, with 15 bases between them.

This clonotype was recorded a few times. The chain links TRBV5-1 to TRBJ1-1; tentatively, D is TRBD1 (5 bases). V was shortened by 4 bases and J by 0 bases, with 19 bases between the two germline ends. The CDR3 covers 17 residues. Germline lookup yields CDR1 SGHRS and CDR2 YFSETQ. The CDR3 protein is CASSLGEDVAVNTEAFF. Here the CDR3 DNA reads TGCGCCAGCAGCCTAGGGGAGGATGTGGCAGTGAACACTGAAGCTTTCTTT. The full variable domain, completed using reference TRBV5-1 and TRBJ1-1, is KAGVTQTPRYLIKTRGQQVTLSCSPISGHRSVSWYQQTPGQGLQFLFEYFSETQRNKGNFPGRFSGRQFSNSRSEMNVSTLELGDSALYLCASSLGEDVAVNTEAFFGQGTRLTVV.

CDR3 in amino acids: CASSLAWARFSTDTQYF. The CDR3 DNA is TGTGCCAGCAGCTTGGCTTGGGCGAGATTTAGCACAGATACGCAGTATTTT. This chain uses TRBV5-6 with TRBJ2-3; D uncertain. This CDR3 is built from 17 residues. CDR1 is SGHDT, CDR2 YYEEEE, per germline. With 0 bases removed from V and 0 bases from J, the gap between germline ends came to 14 bases. Based on the CDR3 plus reference TRBV5-6 and TRBJ2-3, the full variable domain is DAGVTQSPTHLIKTRGQQVTLRCSPKSGHDTVSWYQQALGQGPQFIFQYYEEEERQRGNFPDRFSGHQFPNYSSELNVNALLLGDSALYLCASSLAWARFSTDTQYFGPGTRLTVL.

The CDR3 sequence is CASSRRDGEETQYF. As DNA, the CDR3 is TGTGCCAGCAGCCGGAGGGACGGCGAAGAGACCCAGTACTTC. The V and J genes are TRBV2 and TRBJ2-5, with D possibly TRBD2 on 6 matching bases. V was trimmed by 6 bases and J by 3 bases, leaving 14 bases between them. The CDR3 runs to 14 residues. Germline V gives CDR1 SNHLY, CDR2 FYNNEI.

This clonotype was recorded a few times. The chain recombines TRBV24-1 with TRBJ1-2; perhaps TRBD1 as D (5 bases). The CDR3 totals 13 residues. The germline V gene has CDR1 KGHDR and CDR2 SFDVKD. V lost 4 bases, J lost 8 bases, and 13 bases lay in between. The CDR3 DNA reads TGTGCCACCAGTGAATGGGGGGACCAGGGCTACACCTTC. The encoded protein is CATSEWGDQGYTF.

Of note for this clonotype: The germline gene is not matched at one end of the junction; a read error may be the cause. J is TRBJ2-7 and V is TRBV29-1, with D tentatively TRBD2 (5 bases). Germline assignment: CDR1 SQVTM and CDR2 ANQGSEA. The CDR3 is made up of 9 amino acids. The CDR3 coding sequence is TGCAGCGGGCTCGAGGGTTCCACCTTC. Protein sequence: CSGLEGSTF.

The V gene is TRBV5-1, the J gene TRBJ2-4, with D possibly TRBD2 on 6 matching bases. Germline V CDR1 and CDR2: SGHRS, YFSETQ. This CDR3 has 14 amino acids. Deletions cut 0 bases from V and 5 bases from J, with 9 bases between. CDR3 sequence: CASSLDPGENIQYF. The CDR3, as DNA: TGCGCCAGCAGCTTGGATCCGGGGGAAAACATTCAGTACTTC. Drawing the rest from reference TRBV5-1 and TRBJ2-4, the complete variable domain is KAGVTQTPRYLIKTRGQQVTLSCSPISGHRSVSWYQQTPGQGLQFLFEYFSETQRNKGNFPGRFSGRQFSNSRSEMNVSTLELGDSALYLCASSLDPGENIQYFGAGTRLSVL.